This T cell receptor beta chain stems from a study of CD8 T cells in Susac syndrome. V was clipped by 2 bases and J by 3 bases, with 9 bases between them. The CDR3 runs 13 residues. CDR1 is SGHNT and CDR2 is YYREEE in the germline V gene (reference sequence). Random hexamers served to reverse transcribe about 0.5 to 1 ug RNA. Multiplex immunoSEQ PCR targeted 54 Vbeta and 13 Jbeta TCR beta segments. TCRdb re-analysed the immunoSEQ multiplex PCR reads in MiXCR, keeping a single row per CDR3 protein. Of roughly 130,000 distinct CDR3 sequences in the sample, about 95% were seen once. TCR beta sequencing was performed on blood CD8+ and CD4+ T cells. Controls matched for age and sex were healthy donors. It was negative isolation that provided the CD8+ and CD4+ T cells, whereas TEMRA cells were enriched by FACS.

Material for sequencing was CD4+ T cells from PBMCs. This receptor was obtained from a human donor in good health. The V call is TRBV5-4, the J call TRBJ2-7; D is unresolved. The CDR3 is CASSFYSNYEQYF. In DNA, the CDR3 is TGTGCCAGCAGCTTTTACAGCAACTACGAGCAGTACTTC.